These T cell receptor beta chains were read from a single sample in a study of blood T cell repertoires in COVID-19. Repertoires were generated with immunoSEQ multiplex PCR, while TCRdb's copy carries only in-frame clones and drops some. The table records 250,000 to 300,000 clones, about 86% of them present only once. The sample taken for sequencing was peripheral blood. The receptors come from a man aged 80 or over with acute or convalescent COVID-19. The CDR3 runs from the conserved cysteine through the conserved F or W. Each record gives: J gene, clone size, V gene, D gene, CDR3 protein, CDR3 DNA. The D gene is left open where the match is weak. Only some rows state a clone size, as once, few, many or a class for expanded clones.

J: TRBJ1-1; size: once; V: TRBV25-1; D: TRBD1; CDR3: CASSDDRGHYTEAFF; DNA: TGTGCCAGCAGTGACGACAGGGGGCATTACACTGAAGCTTTCTTT
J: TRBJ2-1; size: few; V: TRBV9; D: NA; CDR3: CASSPQSSTTPPFF; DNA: TGTGCCAGCAGCCCTCAGTCTAGCACCACCCCCCCGTTCTTC
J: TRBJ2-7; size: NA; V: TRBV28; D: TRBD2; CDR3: CASSSTGGGSYEQYF; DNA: TGTGCCAGCAGTTCGACCGGGGGGGGGTCCTACGAGCAGTACTTC
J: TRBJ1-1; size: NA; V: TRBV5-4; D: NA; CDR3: CASSPRAPGGSSTEAFF; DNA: TGTGCCAGCAGCCCCCGGGCCCCTGGCGGGTCTAGCACTGAAGCTTTCTTT
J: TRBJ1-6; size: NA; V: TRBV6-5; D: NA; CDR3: CASSRNPGSDSPLHF; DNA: TGTGCCAGCAGTCGAAACCCCGGGTCTGACTCACCCCTCCACTTT
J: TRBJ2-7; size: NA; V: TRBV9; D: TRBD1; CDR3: CASSAGTGIYEQYF; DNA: TGTGCCAGCAGCGCCGGGACAGGGATCTACGAGCAGTACTTC
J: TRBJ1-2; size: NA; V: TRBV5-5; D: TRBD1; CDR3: CASSSAPGQILEGYTF; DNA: TGTGCCAGCAGCTCGGCTCCGGGACAGATCCTGGAGGGCTACACCTTC
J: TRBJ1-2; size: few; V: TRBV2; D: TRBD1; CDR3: CASSELLTGGGYTF; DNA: TGTGCCAGCAGTGAACTCCTAACAGGGGGTGGCTACACCTTC
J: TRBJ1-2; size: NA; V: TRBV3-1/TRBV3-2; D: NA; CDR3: CASSQGGGGGYGYTF; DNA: TGTGCCAGCAGCCAAGGAGGGGGGGGCGGCTATGGCTACACCTTC
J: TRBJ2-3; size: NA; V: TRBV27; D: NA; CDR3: CASRRGADTQYF; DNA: TGTGCCAGCAGGCGGGGCGCAGATACGCAGTATTTT
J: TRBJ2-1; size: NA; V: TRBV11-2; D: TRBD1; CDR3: CASSLAVSRRQGNNEQFF; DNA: TGTGCCAGCAGCTTAGCAGTTTCGAGGAGACAGGGGAATAATGAGCAGTTCTTC
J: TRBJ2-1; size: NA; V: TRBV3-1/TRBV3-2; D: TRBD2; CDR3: CASSQAGSGGHEQFF; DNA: TGTGCCAGCAGCCAAGCCGGGTCGGGAGGCCATGAGCAGTTCTTC
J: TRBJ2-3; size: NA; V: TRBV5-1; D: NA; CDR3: CASSYGVTDTQYF; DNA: TGCGCCAGCAGCTACGGGGTAACAGATACGCAGTATTTT
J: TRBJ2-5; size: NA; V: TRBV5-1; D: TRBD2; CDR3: CASSLTSGQETQYF; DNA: TGCGCCAGCAGCTTGACTAGCGGCCAAGAGACCCAGTACTTC
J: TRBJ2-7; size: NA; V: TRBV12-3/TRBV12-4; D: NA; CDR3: CASSKDSSYEQYF; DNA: TGTGCCAGCAGTAAGGACAGCTCCTACGAGCAGTACTTC
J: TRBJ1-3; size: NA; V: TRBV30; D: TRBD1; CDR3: CAWIYRGRPGNTIYF; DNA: TGTGCCTGGATATACAGGGGGCGTCCAGGAAACACCATATATTTT
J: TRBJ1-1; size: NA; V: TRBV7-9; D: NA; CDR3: CATQSRNTEAFF; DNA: TGTGCCACCCAGTCTAGGAACACTGAAGCTTTCTTT
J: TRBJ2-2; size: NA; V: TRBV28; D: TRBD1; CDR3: CASNPGTGPPNTGELFF; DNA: TGTGCCAGCAATCCCGGGACAGGGCCACCGAACACCGGGGAGCTGTTTTTT
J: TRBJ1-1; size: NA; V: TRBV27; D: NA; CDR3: CASSYSRVGTEAFF; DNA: TGTGCCAGCAGTTACAGCAGGGTCGGCACTGAAGCTTTCTTT
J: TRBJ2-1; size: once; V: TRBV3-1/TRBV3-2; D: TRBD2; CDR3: CASSQGWRGAENEQFF; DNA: TGTGCCAGCAGCCAAGGGTGGCGGGGGGCGGAAAATGAGCAGTTCTTC
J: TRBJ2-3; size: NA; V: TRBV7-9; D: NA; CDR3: CASSWLGTDTQYF; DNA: TGTGCCAGCAGCTGGCTAGGAACAGATACGCAGTATTTT
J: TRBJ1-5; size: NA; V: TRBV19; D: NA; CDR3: CACLETFNSNQPQHF; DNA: TGTGCCTGCCTAGAGACCTTTAATAGCAATCAGCCCCAGCATTTT
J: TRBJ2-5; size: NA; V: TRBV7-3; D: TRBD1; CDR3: CASSRTGSQETQYF; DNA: TGTGCCAGCAGTCGGACAGGTTCCCAAGAGACCCAGTACTTC
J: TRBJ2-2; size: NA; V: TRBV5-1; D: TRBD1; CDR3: CASSLPGQGAELFF; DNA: TGCGCCAGCAGCCTTCCGGGACAGGGAGCGGAGCTGTTTTTT
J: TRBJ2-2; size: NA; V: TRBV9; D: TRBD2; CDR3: CASSTYGGLAGELFF; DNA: TGTGCCAGCAGCACCTACGGGGGGTTGGCCGGGGAGCTGTTTTTT
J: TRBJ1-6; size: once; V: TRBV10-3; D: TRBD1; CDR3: CAISGPGQDSPLHF; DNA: TGTGCCATCAGTGGACCGGGACAGGATTCACCCCTCCACTTT
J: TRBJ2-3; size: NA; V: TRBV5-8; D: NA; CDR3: CASSLAGGLGADTQYF; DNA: TGTGCCAGCAGCTTGGCCGGAGGGTTGGGTGCAGATACGCAGTATTTT
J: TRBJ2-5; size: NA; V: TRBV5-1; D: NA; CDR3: CASSPGPWEETQYF; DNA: TGCGCCAGCAGCCCCGGGCCCTGGGAGGAGACCCAGTACTTC
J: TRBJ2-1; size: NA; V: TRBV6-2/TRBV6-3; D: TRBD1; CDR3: CASSFRQGPIYNEQFF; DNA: TGTGCCAGCAGTTTTCGACAGGGCCCCATCTACAATGAGCAGTTCTTC
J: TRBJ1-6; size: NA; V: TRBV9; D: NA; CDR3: CASSVAVSYNSPLHF; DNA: TGTGCCAGCAGCGTAGCGGTTTCCTATAATTCACCCCTCCACTTT
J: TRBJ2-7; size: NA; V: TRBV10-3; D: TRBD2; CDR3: CAISAASGSYEQYF; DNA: TGTGCCATCAGTGCTGCTAGCGGCTCCTACGAGCAGTACTTC
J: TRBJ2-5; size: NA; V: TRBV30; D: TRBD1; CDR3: CAWSASGTVETQYF; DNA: TGTGCCTGGAGTGCCTCCGGGACAGTAGAGACCCAGTACTTC
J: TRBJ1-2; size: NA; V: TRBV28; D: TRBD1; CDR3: CASSSRTGGSRGYTF; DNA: TGTGCCAGCAGTTCCCGTACAGGGGGCTCTAGAGGCTACACCTTC
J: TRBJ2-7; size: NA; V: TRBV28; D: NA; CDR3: CASSRVYEQYF; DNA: TGTGCCAGCAGCCGTGTCTACGAGCAGTACTTC
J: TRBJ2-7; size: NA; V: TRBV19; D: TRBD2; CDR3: CASSWTSGAYEQYF; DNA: TGTGCCAGTAGTTGGACTAGCGGCGCCTACGAGCAGTACTTC
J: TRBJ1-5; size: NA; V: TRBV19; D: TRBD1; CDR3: CATSAGQVYQPQHF; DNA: TGTGCCACCAGTGCCGGACAGGTTTATCAGCCCCAGCATTTT
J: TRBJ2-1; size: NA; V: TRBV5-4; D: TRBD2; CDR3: CASSLDQTSDEQFF; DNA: TGTGCCAGCAGCTTGGATCAGACTAGCGATGAGCAGTTCTTC
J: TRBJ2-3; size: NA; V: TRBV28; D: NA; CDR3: CASSYSGRDTQYF; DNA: TGTGCCAGCAGTTACAGCGGGCGGGATACGCAGTATTTT
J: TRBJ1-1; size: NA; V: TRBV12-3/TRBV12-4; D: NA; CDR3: CASSRDMAEAFF; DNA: TGTGCCAGCAGTCGGGACATGGCTGAAGCTTTCTTT
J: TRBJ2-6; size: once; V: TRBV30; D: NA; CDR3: CAWMRSGANVLTF; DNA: TGTGCCTGGATGCGGTCTGGGGCCAACGTCCTGACTTTC
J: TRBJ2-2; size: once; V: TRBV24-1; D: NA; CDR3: CATSGRNTGELFF; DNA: TGTGCCACCAGTGGCAGAAACACCGGGGAGCTGTTTTTT
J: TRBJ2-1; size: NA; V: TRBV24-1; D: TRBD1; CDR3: CATSDLSQGAHEQFF; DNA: TGTGCCACCAGTGATTTATCGCAGGGGGCTCATGAGCAGTTCTTC
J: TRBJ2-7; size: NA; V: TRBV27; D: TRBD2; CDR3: CASSPRLAGGHLYEQYF; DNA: TGTGCCAGCAGTCCTAGACTAGCGGGGGGGCACCTCTACGAGCAGTACTTC
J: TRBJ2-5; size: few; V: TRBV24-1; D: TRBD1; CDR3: CATSGSGQGHQETQYF; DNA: TGTGCCACCAGTGGCTCGGGACAGGGACATCAAGAGACCCAGTACTTC
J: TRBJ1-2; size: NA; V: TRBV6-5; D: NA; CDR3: CASYGQNYGYTF; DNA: TGTGCCAGCTATGGACAAAACTATGGCTACACCTTC
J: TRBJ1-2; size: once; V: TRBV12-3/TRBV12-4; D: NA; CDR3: CASSQGTDYGYTF; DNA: TGTGCCAGCAGTCAGGGGACGGACTATGGCTACACCTTC
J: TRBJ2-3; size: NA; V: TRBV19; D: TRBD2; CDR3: CASSFGASGSTDTQYF; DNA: TGTGCCAGTAGTTTCGGGGCTAGCGGTAGCACAGATACGCAGTATTTT
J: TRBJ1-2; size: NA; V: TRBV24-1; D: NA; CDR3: CATSDLEGTGGYTF; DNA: TGTGCCACCAGTGATTTGGAGGGAACCGGTGGCTACACCTTC
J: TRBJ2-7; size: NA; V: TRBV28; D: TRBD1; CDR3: CASSLSTGVAEQYF; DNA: TGTGCCAGCAGTTTATCGACAGGGGTTGCCGAGCAGTACTTC
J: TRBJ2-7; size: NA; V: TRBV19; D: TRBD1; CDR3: CASRGTGSYEQYF; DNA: TGTGCCAGTCGGGGGACAGGCTCCTACGAGCAGTACTTC